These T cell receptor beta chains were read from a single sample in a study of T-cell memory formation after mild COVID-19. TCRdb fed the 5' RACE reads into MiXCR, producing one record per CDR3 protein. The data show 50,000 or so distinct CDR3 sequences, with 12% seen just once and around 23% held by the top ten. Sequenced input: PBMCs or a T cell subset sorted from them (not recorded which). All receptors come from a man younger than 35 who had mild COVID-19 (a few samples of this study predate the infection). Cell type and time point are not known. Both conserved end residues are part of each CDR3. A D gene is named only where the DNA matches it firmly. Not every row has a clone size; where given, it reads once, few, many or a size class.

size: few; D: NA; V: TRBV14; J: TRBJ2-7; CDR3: CASSHGPQQYF; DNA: TGTGCCAGCAGCCACGGACCGCAGCAGTACTTC
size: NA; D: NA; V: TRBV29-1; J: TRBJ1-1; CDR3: CSAHRDMGTEAFF; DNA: TGCAGCGCGCACAGGGACATGGGCACTGAAGCTTTCTTT
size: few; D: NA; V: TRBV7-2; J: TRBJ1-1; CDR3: CASSLGTASYTEAFF; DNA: TGTGCCAGCAGCTTAGGGACAGCGTCCTACACTGAAGCTTTCTTT
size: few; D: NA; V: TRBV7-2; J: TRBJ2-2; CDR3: CASSLSGRGTGELFF; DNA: TGTGCCAGCAGCTTATCAGGGCGCGGCACCGGGGAGCTGTTTTTT
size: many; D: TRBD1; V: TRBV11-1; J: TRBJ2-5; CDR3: CASSRSGTGQETQYF; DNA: TGTGCCAGCAGCCGTTCCGGGACAGGACAAGAGACCCAGTACTTC
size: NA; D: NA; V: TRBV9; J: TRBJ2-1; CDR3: CASSVEDEQFF; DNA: TGTGCCAGCAGCGTAGAGGATGAGCAGTTCTTC
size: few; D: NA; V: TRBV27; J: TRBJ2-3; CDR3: CASSLKPPGLLGDTQYF; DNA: TGTGCCAGCAGTTTAAAACCGCCAGGGCTGTTGGGAGATACGCAGTATTTT
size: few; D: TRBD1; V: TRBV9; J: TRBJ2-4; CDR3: CASSVGSGGLAKNIQYF; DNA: TGTGCCAGCAGCGTAGGGTCAGGGGGCCTAGCCAAAAACATTCAGTACTTC
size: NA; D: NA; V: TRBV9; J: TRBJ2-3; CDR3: CASSVGSTSTDTQYF; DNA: TGTGCCAGCAGCGTGGGCAGTACTAGCACAGATACGCAGTATTTT
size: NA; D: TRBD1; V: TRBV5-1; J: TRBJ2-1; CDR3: CASSPETGGFYNEQFF; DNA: TGCGCCAGCAGCCCGGAGACAGGGGGCTTCTACAATGAGCAGTTCTTC
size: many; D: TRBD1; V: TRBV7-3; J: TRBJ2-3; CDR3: CASSTGQGANTQYF; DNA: TGTGCCAGCAGCACCGGACAGGGGGCAAATACGCAGTATTTT
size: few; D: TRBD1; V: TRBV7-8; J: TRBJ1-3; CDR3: CAWGRDSSGNTIYF; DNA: TGTGCCTGGGGGCGGGACAGCTCTGGAAACACCATATATTTT
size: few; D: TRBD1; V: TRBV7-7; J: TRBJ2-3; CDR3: CASSLEGTGGHTQYF; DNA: TGTGCCAGCAGCTTAGAAGGGACAGGGGGCCATACGCAGTATTTT
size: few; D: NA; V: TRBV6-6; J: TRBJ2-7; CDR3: CASSYGQAGEQYF; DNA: TGTGCCAGCAGTTACGGGCAAGCGGGCGAGCAGTACTTC
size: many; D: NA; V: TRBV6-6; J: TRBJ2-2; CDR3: CASNRDTANTGELFF; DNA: TGTGCCAGCAATCGGGACACCGCGAACACCGGGGAGCTGTTTTTT
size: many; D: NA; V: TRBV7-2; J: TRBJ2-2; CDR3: CASSLFQGGTGELFF; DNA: TGTGCCAGCAGCTTATTCCAAGGGGGGACCGGGGAGCTGTTTTTT
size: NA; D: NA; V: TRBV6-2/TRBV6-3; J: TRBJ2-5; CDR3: CASSWGPETQYF; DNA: TGTGCCAGCAGTTGGGGACCGGAGACCCAGTACTTC
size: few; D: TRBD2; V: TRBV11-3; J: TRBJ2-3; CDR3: CASSPGTSGGTDTQYF; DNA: TGTGCCAGCAGCCCCGGGACTAGCGGGGGCACAGATACGCAGTATTTT
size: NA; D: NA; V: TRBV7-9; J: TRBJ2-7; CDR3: CASSRRQYEQYF; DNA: TGTGCCAGCAGCCGTAGACAGTACGAGCAGTACTTC
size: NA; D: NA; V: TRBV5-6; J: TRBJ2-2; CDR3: CASSWDTGELFF; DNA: TGTGCCAGCAGCTGGGACACCGGGGAGCTGTTTTTT
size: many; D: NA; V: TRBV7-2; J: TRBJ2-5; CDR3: CASSLQYQETQYF; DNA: TGTGCCAGCAGCTTACAGTACCAAGAGACCCAGTACTTC
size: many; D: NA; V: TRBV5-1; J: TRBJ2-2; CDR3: CASSLAGLFTGELFF; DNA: TGCGCCAGCAGCTTGGCCGGCCTATTCACCGGGGAGCTGTTTTTT
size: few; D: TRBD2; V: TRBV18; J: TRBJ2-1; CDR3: CASSRRTSGGADEQFF; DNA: TGTGCCAGCTCACGAAGGACTAGCGGGGGGGCTGATGAGCAGTTCTTC
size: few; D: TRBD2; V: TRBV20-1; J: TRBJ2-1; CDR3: CSARKRGYNEQFF; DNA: TGCAGTGCTAGAAAGCGGGGGTACAATGAGCAGTTCTTC
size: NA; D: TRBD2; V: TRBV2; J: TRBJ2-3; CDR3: CASSGGTSSSDTQYF; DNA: TGTGCCAGCAGTGGGGGGACTAGCAGTTCAGATACGCAGTATTTT
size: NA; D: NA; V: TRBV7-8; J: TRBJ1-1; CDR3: CASQGLTEAFF; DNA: TGTGCCAGCCAGGGGCTGACTGAAGCTTTCTTT
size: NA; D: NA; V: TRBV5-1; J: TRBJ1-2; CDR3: CASSQDSPNYGYTF; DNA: TGCGCCAGCAGCCAAGACAGCCCTAACTATGGCTACACCTTC
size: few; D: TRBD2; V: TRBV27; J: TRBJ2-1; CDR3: CASSLLGTSGGLYNEQFF; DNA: TGTGCCAGCAGTTTATTGGGGACTAGCGGGGGACTCTACAATGAGCAGTTCTTC
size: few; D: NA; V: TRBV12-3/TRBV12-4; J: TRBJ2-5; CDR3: CASSLQGRETQYF; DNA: TGTGCCAGCAGTTTGCAGGGGAGGGAGACCCAGTACTTC
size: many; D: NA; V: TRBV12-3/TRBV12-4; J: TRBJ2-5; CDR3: CASTTLLETQYF; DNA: TGTGCCAGCACAACCCTCCTGGAGACCCAGTACTTC
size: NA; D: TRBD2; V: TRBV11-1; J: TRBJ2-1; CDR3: CASRPGAASGIHEQFF; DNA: TGTGCCAGCAGACCAGGGGCGGCTAGCGGGATCCATGAGCAGTTCTTC
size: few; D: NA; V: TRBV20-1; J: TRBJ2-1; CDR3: CSAPSPSEQFF; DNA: TGCAGTGCCCCATCCCCGAGTGAGCAGTTCTTC
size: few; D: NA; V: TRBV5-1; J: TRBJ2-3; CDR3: CASHPQKRVRGGTDTQYF; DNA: TGCGCCAGCCATCCCCAGAAAAGAGTGCGGGGTGGCACAGATACGCAGTATTTT
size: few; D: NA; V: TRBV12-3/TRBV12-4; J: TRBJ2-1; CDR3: CASSSLEQFF; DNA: TGTGCCAGCAGCAGCCTTGAGCAGTTCTTC
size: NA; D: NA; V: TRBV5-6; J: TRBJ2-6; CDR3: CASSLDRVAGANVLTF; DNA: TGTGCCAGCAGCTTGGACAGGGTGGCTGGGGCCAACGTCCTGACTTTC
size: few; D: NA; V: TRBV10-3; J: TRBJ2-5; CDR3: CATRRAQETQYF; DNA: TGTGCCACCCGCCGGGCCCAAGAGACCCAGTACTTC
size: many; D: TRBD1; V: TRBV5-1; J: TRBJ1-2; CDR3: CASSRDSSYGYTF; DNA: TGCGCCAGCAGCAGGGACAGTTCGTATGGCTACACCTTC
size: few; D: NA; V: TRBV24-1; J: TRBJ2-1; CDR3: CATSDTAEDYNEQFF; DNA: TGTGCCACCAGTGATACCGCGGAAGACTACAATGAGCAGTTCTTC
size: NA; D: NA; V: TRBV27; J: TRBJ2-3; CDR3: CASNAVHWVVDTQYF; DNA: TGTGCCAGCAATGCGGTGCATTGGGTGGTGGATACGCAGTATTTT
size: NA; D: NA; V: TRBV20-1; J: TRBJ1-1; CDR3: CSASRGNTEAFF; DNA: TGCAGTGCTAGCAGGGGGAACACTGAAGCTTTCTTT
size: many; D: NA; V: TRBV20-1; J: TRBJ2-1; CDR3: CSARALMGGLDNEQFF; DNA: TGCAGTGCTAGAGCCCTAATGGGGGGCCTAGACAATGAGCAGTTCTTC